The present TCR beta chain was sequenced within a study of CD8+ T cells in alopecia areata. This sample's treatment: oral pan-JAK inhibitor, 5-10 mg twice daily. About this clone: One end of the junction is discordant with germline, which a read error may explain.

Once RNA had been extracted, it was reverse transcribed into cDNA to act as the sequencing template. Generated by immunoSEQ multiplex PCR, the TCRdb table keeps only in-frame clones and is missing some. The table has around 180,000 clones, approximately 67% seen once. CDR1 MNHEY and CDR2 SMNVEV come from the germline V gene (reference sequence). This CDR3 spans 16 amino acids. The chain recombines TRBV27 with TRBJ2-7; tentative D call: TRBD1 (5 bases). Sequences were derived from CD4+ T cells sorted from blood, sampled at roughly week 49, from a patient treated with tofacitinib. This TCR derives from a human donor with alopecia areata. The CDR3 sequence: CASSEGQGWDFYGQYF. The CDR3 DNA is TGTGCCAGCAGTGAAGGGCAGGGTTGGGATTTTTACGGGCAGTACTTC.